This T cell receptor beta chain was sequenced for a study of shared clonotypes between healthy human individuals. Study background: CD4 naive and memory got three plates each, CD8 naive two, CD8 memory one.

Some clones are missing from TCRdb's copy, which holds only in-frame ones; the method was immunoSEQ multiplex PCR. The data hold over a million clones, with about 80% observed a single time. This clone was seen a few times. CDR3 length equals 13 residues. Germline CDR1 and CDR2: SGHRS and YFSETQ. The ends were cut back, 4 bases at V and 1 base at J, with 6 bases in the middle. Sequenced material: memory CD4+ T cells from PBMCs. Subset defined: CD45RA-negative fraction. The TCR originated in a man in his late teens or twenties in good health. Some clones in this sample may be carry-over from other donors' samples. V usage is TRBV5-1 and J usage is TRBJ1-5; D is unresolved. The chain's CDR3 is CASSVDSNQPQHF. The CDR3 DNA sequence: TGCGCCAGCAGCGTAGACAGCAATCAGCCCCAGCATTTT.